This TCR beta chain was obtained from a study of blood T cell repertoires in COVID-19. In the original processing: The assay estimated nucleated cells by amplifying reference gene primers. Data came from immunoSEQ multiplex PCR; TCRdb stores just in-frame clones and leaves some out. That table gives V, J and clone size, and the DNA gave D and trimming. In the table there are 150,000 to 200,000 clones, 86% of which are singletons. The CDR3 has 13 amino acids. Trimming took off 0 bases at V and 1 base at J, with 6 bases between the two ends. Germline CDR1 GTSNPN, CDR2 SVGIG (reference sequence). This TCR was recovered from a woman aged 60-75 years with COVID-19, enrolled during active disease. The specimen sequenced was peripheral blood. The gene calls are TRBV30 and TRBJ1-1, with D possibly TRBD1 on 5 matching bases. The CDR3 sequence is CAWSVGRNTEAFF. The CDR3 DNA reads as TGTGCCTGGAGTGTGGGGCGGAACACTGAAGCTTTCTTT.